This is a list of T cell receptor beta chains from one sample in a study of CD8+ T cells in alopecia areata. Assay used: immunoSEQ multiplex PCR; TCRdb lists only in-frame clones, some missing. The sample records 80,000 to 100,000 clones, about 40% being singletons. The material sequenced was CD8+ T cells sorted from blood, taken at week 24, from a patient treated with tofacitinib. These receptors came from a human donor with alopecia areata. The CDR3 runs from the conserved cysteine through the conserved F or W. A D gene is named only where the DNA matches it firmly. Size tells how often a clone was seen (once, few, many) or the class of an expanded clone, and some rows leave it out.

abundance	v_gene	j_gene	d_gene	CDR3aa	CDR3nt
few	TRBV7-2	TRBJ1-5	NA	CASSPFIQPQHF	TGTGCCAGCAGCCCGTTTATCCAGCCCCAGCATTTT
NA	TRBV25-1	TRBJ2-1	NA	CASSGPGDRSEQFF	TGTGCCAGCAGTGGGCCAGGGGATCGCAGTGAGCAGTTCTTC
NA	TRBV29-1	TRBJ1-5	NA	CSVTGVDSNQPQHF	TGCAGCGTTACGGGAGTGGATAGCAATCAGCCCCAGCATTTT
NA	TRBV5-1	TRBJ2-3	NA	CASSLFVGTGSHQGTQYF	TGCGCCAGCAGCTTGTTTGTTGGAACAGGAAGTCATCAGGGGACGCAGTATTTT
few	TRBV7-2	TRBJ2-7	NA	CASSSQGHEQYF	TGTGCCAGCAGCTCCCAGGGCCACGAGCAGTACTTC
NA	TRBV29-1	TRBJ2-5	NA	CSVERSEAYF	TGCAGCGTTGAAAGGTCCGAGGCGTACTTC
NA	TRBV7-9	TRBJ2-7	NA	CASSYLRDEQYF	TGTGCCAGCAGTTACCTCAGGGACGAGCAGTACTTC
few	TRBV15	TRBJ2-4	NA	CATSTVTKNIQYF	TGTGCCACCAGCACCGTTACCAAAAACATTCAGTACTTC
few	TRBV29-1	TRBJ1-1	NA	CSVAPTGNTEAFF	TGCAGCGTTGCCCCGACAGGAAACACTGAAGCTTTCTTT
NA	TRBV4-1	TRBJ1-2	TRBD1	CASSQDWTGKNYGYTF	TGCGCCAGCAGCCAAGATTGGACAGGGAAAAACTATGGCTACACCTTC
NA	TRBV27	TRBJ2-7	TRBD2	CASSLIAGGLYEQYF	TGTGCCAGCAGTTTAATAGCGGGAGGACTCTACGAGCAGTACTTC